This T cell receptor (beta chain) was documented in a study of beta chain features in type 1 diabetes. In the case of this clone: What it binds is not known.

Study conclusions and caveats: In all four CD4+ subsets, TCRB CDR3 length was significantly, moderately reduced in type 1 diabetes.

Germline V lookup: CDR1 MDHEN, CDR2 SYDVKM. CDR3 length: 16 residues. The V segment lost 6 bases and the J segment 4 bases; nucleotides outside the gene matches: 13. Investigators reverse transcribed all isolated RNA, so they sequenced expressed TCRB transcripts. The repertoire was sequenced with immunoSEQ multiplex PCR; TCRdb's copy has only in-frame clones and lacks some. The sample lists 150,000 to 190,000 clones, 9% to 12% occurring once. The sequenced material came from central memory CD4+ T cells from blood. The chain joins TRBV28 to TRBJ2-7, with 9 bases lining up with TRBD1. This clonotype originated in a man aged 25 to 40 with type 1 diabetes. The CDR3 coding sequence is TGTGCCAGCAGACCTCCCGGGGGACAGGGAACGTACGAGCAGTACTTC. Encoded protein: CASRPPGGQGTYEQYF.